The T cell receptor beta chain described here comes from a study of blood T cell repertoires in COVID-19. TCRdb's copy holds only in-frame clones and misses some; the assay was immunoSEQ multiplex PCR. The sample carries fewer than 60,000 clones, around nine tenths recorded once. This clonotype was obtained from a woman aged 55 to 70 with COVID-19, enrolled during active disease. The sequenced material came from peripheral blood.

The CDR3 DNA follows: TGTGCCAGCAGCCATCGGACTAGCGGGAGGAAAGAGACCCAGTACTTC. Protein sequence: CASSHRTSGRKETQYF. The V and J genes are TRBV11-2 and TRBJ2-5; 14 positions match TRBD2. Germline CDR1 is SGHAT and CDR2 is FQNNGV. Germline trimming cut 5 bases from V and 3 bases from J; bases unmatched to any gene: 5. The CDR3 runs 16 residues. The full variable domain, rest sourced from reference TRBV11-2 and TRBJ2-5, is EAGVAQSPRYKIIEKRQSVAFWCNPISGHATLYWYQQILGQGPKLLIQFQNNGVVDDSQLPKDRFSAERLKGVDSTLKIQPAKLEDSAVYLCASSHRTSGRKETQYFGPGTRLLVL.